This section outlines one T cell receptor beta chain sequence together with its context. Authors' data handling: How many nucleated cells were present was estimated from reference gene primer amplification. This table comes from immunoSEQ multiplex PCR, and its TCRdb copy is limited to in-frame clones, with some not included. That table supplies the V and J calls and clone size; D and trimming were determined from the DNA. The sample contains 130,000 to 150,000 clones, about 84% of which appear only once. V was pared by 4 bases and J by 6 bases, with 10 bases of the junction left unmatched. The CDR3 sequence is 15 residues long. The V gene's germline CDR1 is SGHRS and CDR2 YFSETQ. The data originate from a study of blood T cell repertoires in COVID-19. Study-wide background: Researchers got acute and convalescent COVID-19 samples from the United States, Italy and Spain. Nucleic acid was either cDNA or gDNA, and it came from T cells, B-cell-depleted T cells, or PBMCs.

The sequence derives from a woman aged 45 to 65 with acute or convalescent COVID-19. The V and J genes are TRBV5-1 and TRBJ2-7; 10 nucleotides align to TRBD1. The sample was peripheral blood. The CDR3 loop reads CASSPWDRGYGEQYF. CDR3 in DNA: TGCGCCAGCAGCCCTTGGGACAGGGGTTACGGCGAGCAGTACTTC.